This is a list of T cell receptor beta chains from one sample in a study of blood T cell repertoires in COVID-19. Clones were sequenced by immunoSEQ multiplex PCR, and TCRdb holds only the in-frame ones, with some missing. The table records 130,000 or so clones, about 86% of them present only once. Sequencing was done on a sample of PBMCs or T cells enriched from blood (not recorded which). Receptors originate from a man in his forties with acute COVID-19. Both conserved end residues are part of each CDR3. The D gene is left open where the match is weak. Rows give clone size only sometimes, using once, few, many, or a class for an expanded clone.

>TRBV18|NA|TRBJ2-1|TRBD2
CASSPGTSGNEQFF
TGTGCCAGCTCACCCGGGACTAGCGGAAATGAGCAGTTCTTC
>TRBV7-3|NA|TRBJ1-1|NA
CASSLTAENTEAFF
TGTGCCAGCAGCTTAACCGCGGAGAACACTGAAGCTTTCTTT
>TRBV30|NA|TRBJ1-1|TRBD1
CAWIVPGQWATEAFF
TGTGCCTGGATCGTACCGGGACAGTGGGCGACTGAAGCTTTCTTT
>TRBV7-2|NA|TRBJ1-4|NA
CASSSRSGDEKLFF
TGTGCCAGCAGCTCTAGGTCAGGGGACGAAAAACTGTTTTTT
>TRBV6-5|NA|TRBJ1-5|TRBD1
CASSRTGGFNQPQHF
TGTGCCAGCAGCAGGACAGGGGGTTTTAATCAGCCCCAGCATTTT
>TRBV6-5|NA|TRBJ1-2|TRBD1
CASRSRDRADYGYTF
TGTGCCAGCAGGAGTAGGGACAGGGCAGACTATGGCTACACCTTC
>TRBV19|NA|TRBJ2-2|NA
CASSIRGKDTGELFF
TGTGCCAGTAGTATCCGAGGGAAAGACACCGGGGAGCTGTTTTTT
>TRBV3-1/TRBV3-2|NA|TRBJ2-7|TRBD1
CASSQGGQGFFSYEQYF
TGTGCCAGCAGCCAAGGGGGACAGGGGTTCTTCTCCTACGAGCAGTACTTC
>TRBV6-5|NA|TRBJ2-5|NA
CASLGVGETQYF
TGTGCCAGCCTAGGGGTTGGAGAGACCCAGTACTTC
>TRBV27|NA|TRBJ1-1|NA
CASSWRYGNTEAFF
TGTGCCAGCAGTTGGCGGTATGGGAACACTGAAGCTTTCTTT
>TRBV5-1|NA|TRBJ1-6|TRBD1
CASSLGGQVKDSPLHF
TGCGCCAGCAGCTTGGGGGGACAGGTGAAGGATTCACCCCTCCACTTT
>TRBV3-1/TRBV3-2|NA|TRBJ2-4|TRBD2
CASSRTSGGASSLAKNIQYF
TGTGCCAGCAGCCGGACTAGCGGGGGGGCCTCTTCTCTTGCCAAAAACATTCAGTACTTC
>TRBV10-1|NA|TRBJ2-1|NA
CASSEDGAYNEQFF
TGCGCCAGCAGCGAAGACGGAGCCTACAATGAGCAGTTCTTC
>TRBV7-2|NA|TRBJ2-7|NA
CASSVSLEPYEQYF
TGTGCCAGCAGCGTATCACTAGAACCCTACGAGCAGTACTTC
>TRBV28|NA|TRBJ2-3|TRBD2
CASSSETSGKTDTQYF
TGTGCCAGCAGTTCCGAGACTAGCGGGAAAACAGATACGCAGTATTTT
>TRBV5-1|NA|TRBJ1-5|TRBD1
CASSFTGGNQPQHF
TGCGCCAGCAGCTTCACAGGGGGTAATCAGCCCCAGCATTTT
>TRBV19|NA|TRBJ1-6|NA
CASRTQGYRNSPLHF
TGTGCCAGCCGTACTCAGGGGTATAGAAATTCACCCCTCCACTTT
>TRBV19|NA|TRBJ1-2|TRBD1
CASSPPLGTGGIDGYTF
TGTGCCAGTAGTCCCCCTCTAGGGACAGGGGGCATCGATGGCTACACCTTC
>TRBV19|NA|TRBJ2-4|TRBD2
CASKRGLAKNIQYF
TGTGCCAGTAAGCGGGGATTAGCCAAAAACATTCAGTACTTC
>TRBV12-3/TRBV12-4|NA|TRBJ1-5|NA
CASSPGPNQPQHF
TGTGCCAGCAGCCCAGGGCCGAATCAGCCCCAGCATTTT
>TRBV19|NA|TRBJ2-1|TRBD2
CASSNSGRRQFF
TGTGCCAGTAGTAATAGCGGGAGAAGGCAGTTCTTC
>TRBV18|once|TRBJ2-7|TRBD1
CASSPGDQGAYEQYF
TGTGCCAGCTCACCCGGAGATCAGGGGGCCTACGAGCAGTACTTC
>TRBV5-1|once|TRBJ1-4|NA
CASSLMGQSNEKLFF
TGCGCCAGCAGCTTGATGGGACAAAGTAATGAAAAACTGTTTTTT
>TRBV6-5|NA|TRBJ1-3|NA
CASSYNQGSGNTIYF
TGTGCCAGCAGTTACAATCAGGGTTCTGGAAACACCATATATTTT
>TRBV7-3|NA|TRBJ1-2|TRBD1
CASSAGQDYGYTF
TGTGCCAGCAGCGCGGGACAGGACTATGGCTACACCTTC
>TRBV10-3|NA|TRBJ2-1|TRBD2
CAISVLAGSSYNEQFF
TGTGCCATCAGCGTTCTAGCGGGGAGCTCCTACAATGAGCAGTTCTTC
>TRBV4-1|NA|TRBJ2-7|TRBD1
CASSSDRDDEQYF
TGCGCCAGCAGTTCAGACAGGGATGACGAGCAGTACTTC
>TRBV28|NA|TRBJ2-7|TRBD1
CASSLATSGQGDSYEQYF
TGTGCCAGCAGTTTGGCCACCTCGGGACAGGGGGACTCCTACGAGCAGTACTTC
>TRBV12-3/TRBV12-4|NA|TRBJ1-2|TRBD1
CASSFTGVSGYTF
TGTGCCAGCAGTTTCACAGGGGTATCCGGCTACACCTTC
>TRBV7-2|NA|TRBJ2-1|NA
CASSLGGDYNEQFF
TGTGCCAGCAGCTTAGGCGGTGACTACAATGAGCAGTTCTTC
>TRBV18|NA|TRBJ2-7|NA
CASSPHGKGEGIF
TGTGCCAGCTCACCACACGGTAAGGGGGAAGGGATCTTC
>TRBV4-1|NA|TRBJ2-6|NA
CASSRAEVISGANVLTF
TGCGCCAGCAGCCGAGCAGAGGTGATCTCTGGGGCCAACGTCCTGACTTTC
>TRBV9|NA|TRBJ2-7|TRBD2
CASSEGTSVSYEQYF
TGTGCCAGCAGCGAGGGGACTAGCGTCTCCTACGAGCAGTACTTC
>TRBV27|few|TRBJ2-7|TRBD1
CASSPTGQGWVYEQYF
TGTGCCAGCAGTCCCACCGGACAGGGTTGGGTGTACGAGCAGTACTTC
>TRBV9|many|TRBJ2-7|NA
CASSVGVGVPAEQYF
TGTGCCAGCAGCGTAGGGGTCGGGGTCCCCGCCGAGCAGTACTTC
>TRBV7-9|NA|TRBJ2-2|TRBD2
CASSLVLAGATGELFF
TGTGCCAGCAGCTTAGTTCTAGCGGGAGCGACCGGGGAGCTGTTTTTT
>TRBV24-1|few|TRBJ1-1|NA
CATRDGDREAFF
TGTGCCACCAGAGATGGCGACAGAGAAGCTTTCTTT
>TRBV2|NA|TRBJ1-2|NA
CASSEGRGRNYGYTF
TGTGCCAGCAGTGAGGGGAGGGGAAGGAACTATGGCTACACCTTC
>TRBV11-2|few|TRBJ2-7|NA
CASSRYSLEQYF
TGTGCCAGCAGCCGTTACAGTTTGGAGCAGTACTTC
>TRBV19|NA|TRBJ2-7|TRBD1
CASTTGSSRGPDEQYF
TGTGCCAGTACTACCGGGTCGAGTAGGGGGCCGGACGAGCAGTACTTC
>TRBV19|NA|TRBJ2-7|NA
CASSIVNGAYEQYF
TGTGCCAGTAGTATAGTAAATGGAGCTTACGAGCAGTACTTC
>TRBV19|NA|TRBJ1-5|NA
CASSREGQPQHF
TGTGCCAGTAGCCGGGAAGGTCAGCCCCAGCATTTT
>TRBV12-3/TRBV12-4|NA|TRBJ2-3|NA
CASFSSGTKAQYF
TGTGCCAGCTTCTCCTCCGGGACAAAGGCGCAGTATTTT
>TRBV2|NA|TRBJ1-4|NA
CASSDGLANEKLFF
TGTGCCAGCAGTGATGGGCTCGCCAATGAAAAACTGTTTTTT
>TRBV5-1|once|TRBJ1-2|NA
CASRPEGVENGYTF
TGCGCCAGCAGGCCGGAAGGGGTGGAGAATGGCTACACCTTC